The T cell receptor beta chain described here comes from a study of control samples from healthy donors and cancer patients. The CDR3 length is 14 residues. Germline V gene sequence: CDR1 LNHDA, CDR2 SQIVND (reference sequence). Trimming pared 5 bases from V and 2 bases from J, leaving 12 bases between. Sequenced by immunoSEQ multiplex PCR; TCRdb stores in-frame clones only, minus some. This repertoire shows 120,000 to 150,000 clones, more than 85% found once; its top ten account for about 9%. The TCR comes from a woman aged 30 to 39 in good health. The chain employs TRBV19 and TRBJ1-2, with D maybe TRBD1 (6 bases). The sample taken for sequencing was blood. CDR3 residues: CASSVQGLNYGYTF. For the CDR3, the DNA is TGTGCCAGTAGTGTACAGGGTCTAAACTATGGCTACACCTTC.